These 16 T cell receptor beta chains share one sample of origin, sequenced in a study of preoperative IRX-2 immunotherapy in early breast cancer. TCRdb keeps only in-frame clones here, not all; method: immunoSEQ multiplex PCR. The profile shows roughly 25,000 clones, about 77% of them singletons. The treatment is: preoperative locoregional IRX-2 cytokine immunotherapy. The material was lymph node tissue, obtained before IRX-2 immunotherapy. The origin of the receptors is a human donor with breast cancer.

V gene TRBV5-1 combines with J gene TRBJ2-2, with D perhaps given as TRBD1 or TRBD2 (5 bases each). V lost 7 bases, J lost 1 base, and 14 bases lay in between. CDR1 is SGHRS, CDR2 YFSETQ, per germline. This CDR3 comprises 15 residues. CDR3 sequence reads: CASGGQGRNTGELFF. The DNA for the CDR3 is TGCGCCAGCGGAGGCCAGGGAAGGAACACCGGGGAGCTGTTTTTT.

The V gene is TRBV7-4, the J gene TRBJ1-1, with D unclear. The CDR3 is 13 amino acids. The germline V gene has CDR1 SGHVT and CDR2 SQSDAQ. The V and J ends lost 2 bases and 2 bases respectively, with 6 bases between them. CDR3 protein: CASSLPPNTEAFF. The CDR3 DNA reads as TGTGCCAGCAGCTTACCCCCAAACACTGAAGCTTTCTTT.

The V and J genes are TRBV28 and TRBJ1-1; D call uncertain. The length of the CDR3 is 15 residues. Looked up from germline, CDR1 is MDHEN and CDR2 is SYDVKM. Trimming took off 3 bases at V and 4 bases at J, with 15 bases between the two ends. The CDR3 DNA follows: TGTGCCAGCAGTTTTTTGAACAGTAGCGGCACTGAAGCTTTCTTT. Its protein is CASSFLNSSGTEAFF. The whole variable domain, remainder taken from reference TRBV28 and TRBJ1-1, is DVKVTQSSRYLVKRTGEKVFLECVQDMDHENMFWYRQDPGLGLRLIYFSYDVKMKEKGDIPEGYSVSREKKERFSLILESASTNQTSMYLCASSFLNSSGTEAFFGQGTRLTVV.

The CDR3 sequence is CASSSGRGRRTEAFF. In nucleotides, the CDR3 is TGTGCCAGCAGTTCGGGCAGGGGGCGCCGGACTGAAGCTTTCTTT. The chain combines TRBV6-8 with TRBJ1-1; 8 nucleotides align to TRBD1. Trimming cost V 4 bases and J 5 bases; bases outside gene matches: 9. CDR3 length: 15 residues. CDR1 and CDR2 (germline): MNHGY, SAAAGT.

This chain links TRBV10-2 with TRBJ2-5; no clear D gene. V gave up 3 bases and J gave up 3 bases, with 8 bases separating them. Germline V gene data show CDR1 as WSHSY and CDR2 as SAAADI. This CDR3 spans 13 amino acids. CDR3 sequence reads: CASSEGRKETQYF. CDR3 in DNA: TGCGCCAGCAGTGAAGGCAGGAAAGAGACCCAGTACTTC.

The V and J genes are TRBV11-3 and TRBJ1-3; tentatively, D is TRBD1 (6 bases). CDR3 length: 14 residues. Germline CDR1 and CDR2: SGHNT and YENEEA. The germline V and J ends were trimmed by 4 bases and 0 bases, with 7 bases remaining between them. The CDR3 DNA sequence: TGTGCCAGCAGCTCGGACAGCTCTGGAAACACCATATATTTT. Translation gives CASSSDSSGNTIYF.

The genes are TRBV11-3 and TRBJ1-6, with 9 bases identical to TRBD1. The CDR3 totals 14 residues. Germline loops: CDR1 SGHNT, CDR2 YENEEA. V gave up 5 bases and J gave up 9 bases; unmatched junction bases: 5. In nucleotides, the CDR3 is TGTGCCAGCAGCCCCCGGGACAGGGCTTCACCCCTCCACTTT. As protein: CASSPRDRASPLHF. The full variable domain, with the rest looked up from reference TRBV11-3 and TRBJ1-6, is EAGVVQSPRYKIIEKKQPVAFWCNPISGHNTLYWYLQNLGQGPELLIRYENEEAVDDSQLPKDRFSAERLKGVDSTLKIQPAELGDSAVYLCASSPRDRASPLHFGNGTRLTVT.

The chain carries TRBV11-1 and TRBJ2-2; TRBD1 might be the D (6 bases). This CDR3 region has 15 residues. With 5 bases removed from V and 0 bases from J, the gap between germline ends came to 10 bases. Per the germline V gene, CDR1 is SGHAT and CDR2 is FQDESV (reference sequence). The CDR3 reads CASSIQGTNTGELFF. The CDR3 region has the DNA TGTGCCAGCAGCATACAGGGCACGAACACCGGGGAGCTGTTTTTT.

V is TRBV6-8 and J is TRBJ1-4; D uncertain. V was clipped by 4 bases and J by 8 bases, with 20 bases between them. The CDR3 is 16 residues long. Germline V gives CDR1 MNHGY, CDR2 SAAAGT. CDR3 nucleotides: TGTGCCAGCAGTTTCGGTCCGGGCAGACCAAGAGAAAAACTGTTTTTT. This gives the protein CASSFGPGRPREKLFF.

The chain joins TRBV4-1 to TRBJ1-2, with D possibly TRBD1 on 6 matching bases. Germline V gene lookup returns CDR1 MGHRA and CDR2 YSYEKL. V was shortened by 1 base and J by 8 bases, with 14 bases between the two germline ends. There are 14 residues in the CDR3. The CDR3 spells CASSQVGGGRGYTF. The CDR3 DNA follows: TGCGCCAGCAGCCAAGTTGGCGGGGGGCGAGGCTACACCTTC.

The chain has TRBV10-2 and TRBJ1-5; D remains ambiguous. Germline CDR1 WSHSY, CDR2 SAAADI. The CDR3 loop spans 13 amino acids. The V and J ends lost 0 bases and 9 bases respectively, with 9 bases between them. The CDR3 DNA sequence: TGCGCCAGCAGTGAGTCAGATCGGGGGCCCCAGCATTTT. It is translated as CASSESDRGPQHF.

J is TRBJ2-5 and V is TRBV11-3, with TRBD1 matching 9 bases. Per germline, CDR1 SGHNT and CDR2 YENEEA. J gave up 4 bases and V 6 bases, and 6 bases lay outside the gene matches. The CDR3 is 14 amino acids. CDR3 sequence reads: CASSYIQGAETQYF. The DNA of the CDR3 is TGTGCCAGCAGTTATATACAGGGGGCAGAGACCCAGTACTTC.

This chain joins TRBV6-8 and TRBJ1-2; 7 bases agree with TRBD1. After removal of 5 bases from V and 4 bases from J, the junction contained 10 bases not matched to a gene. Germline V gene lookup returns CDR1 MNHGY and CDR2 SAAAGT. The CDR3 contains 15 residues. CDR3 sequence reads: CASSEDRSFVYGYTF. In DNA, the CDR3 is TGTGCCAGCAGTGAGGACAGGTCCTTTGTCTATGGCTACACCTTC.

The rearrangement uses TRBV6-8 and TRBJ2-7; 14 bases map to TRBD2. Germline V gene lookup returns CDR1 MNHGY and CDR2 SAAAGT. V gave up 7 bases and J gave up 6 bases; unmatched junction bases: 8. This CDR3 is built from 15 residues. The CDR3 DNA sequence: TGTGCCAGCATTTCCAGGACTAGCGGGGGGACCGAGCAGTACTTC. Protein sequence: CASISRTSGGTEQYF.

This rearrangement joins TRBV6-8 to TRBJ1-3; no reliable D call. The CDR3 is 13 residues long. The germline CDR1 and CDR2 sequences are MNHGY and SAAAGT. With 8 bases removed from V and 0 bases from J, the gap between germline ends came to 8 bases. The CDR3 coding sequence is TGTGCCAGCCTCCGGTCCTCTGGAAACACCATATATTTT. Encoded protein: CASLRSSGNTIYF.

This sequence joins TRBV11-3 and TRBJ1-5, with 9 bases fitting TRBD1. Trimming at V came to 5 bases and at J to 5 bases, leaving 7 bases not matched to a gene. This CDR3 has 15 amino acids. Germline V gene sequence: CDR1 SGHNT, CDR2 YENEEA. The CDR3 coding sequence is TGTGCCAGCAGCACTGGACAGGGGAAGGATCAGCCCCAGCATTTT. Amino acids: CASSTGQGKDQPQHF. Full variable domain (remainder filled in from reference TRBV11-3 and TRBJ1-5): EAGVVQSPRYKIIEKKQPVAFWCNPISGHNTLYWYLQNLGQGPELLIRYENEEAVDDSQLPKDRFSAERLKGVDSTLKIQPAELGDSAVYLCASSTGQGKDQPQHFGDGTRLSIL.